This T cell receptor beta chain appears in the sequencing data of a study of blood T cell repertoires in COVID-19. The overall study: Researchers got acute and convalescent COVID-19 samples from the United States, Italy and Spain. PBMCs, B-cell-depleted T cells, or T cells were the source of the cDNA or gDNA that made up the material.

The table came from immunoSEQ multiplex PCR; TCRdb's copy has only in-frame clones and leaves some out. Of 35,000 to 45,000 clones in the sample, 70% to 90% are singletons; the top ten hold 13%. The CDR3 has 13 residues. Losses at the gene ends were 0 bases for V and 14 bases for J; bases not matched to a gene: 5. Per the germline V gene, CDR1 is MNHEY and CDR2 is SMNVEV (reference sequence). This clone was seen only once. The chain employs TRBV27 and TRBJ1-2, with 11 bases lining up with TRBD1. The sequence was collected from a woman aged 70-85 years in a cohort sampled during active COVID-19. Sequencing was done on a sample of peripheral blood. The CDR3 loop is CASSLSGQGVWTF. The CDR3 bases are TGTGCCAGCAGTTTATCGGGACAGGGGGTCTGGACCTTC.